This T cell receptor (beta chain) was documented in a study of cytomegalovirus exposure and HLA in healthy donors. Overall study context: A previous analysis identified around 120 million unique TCR beta sequences derived from around 200 million T cells. Study results and caveats: By HLA locus, TCR association rates varied in a later analysis, with DRB1 showing the most and HLA-C the fewest. Some highly shared sequence variants likely arose as a pipeline artifact.

With regard to this clone: The antigen remains unidentified.

This PCR relied on a set of 60 Vbeta primers and 13 Jbeta primers. This table comes from immunoSEQ multiplex PCR, and its TCRdb copy is limited to in-frame clones, with some not included. The data contain some 150,000 clones, roughly 80% of them singletons. Input material: PBMCs. The sequence was obtained from a man aged 40-49 years in good health and CMV-seropositive.

CDR3 DNA: TGTGCCTGGAGTGTACTCGAGGTGACCATGGCGGAAAAACTGTTTTTT. Translating it yields CAWSVLEVTMAEKLFF. The V and J genes are TRBV30 and TRBJ1-4; D is unresolved. This CDR3 has 16 residues. Germline lookup yields CDR1 GTSNPN and CDR2 SVGIG (reference sequence). V was clipped by 0 bases and J by 8 bases, with 19 bases between them.